These 13 T cell receptor beta chains were all obtained from the same sample, sequenced in a study of blood T cell repertoires in COVID-19. TCRdb's copy holds only in-frame clones and misses some; the assay was immunoSEQ multiplex PCR. The table has about 260,000 clones, 87% seen once; the top ten hold roughly 1.6%. The sample was peripheral blood. The receptor set was obtained from a woman aged 40 to 49 who had recovered from COVID-19.

The chain has TRBV2 and TRBJ1-5, with 8 nucleotides matching TRBD1. The CDR3 has 16 amino acids. The germline V gene has CDR1 SNHLY and CDR2 FYNNEI. The ends lost 6 bases at V and 0 bases at J; junction bases unmatched: 7. The DNA of the CDR3 is TGTGCCAGCAGGACCGGGACAGGCTATAGCAATCAGCCCCAGCATTTT. Translated: CASRTGTGYSNQPQHF. Full variable domain (remainder filled in from reference TRBV2 and TRBJ1-5): EPEVTQTPSHQVTQMGQEVILRCVPISNHLYFYWYRQILGQKVEFLVSFYNNEISEKSEIFDDQFSVERPDGSNFTLKIRSTKLEDSAMYFCASRTGTGYSNQPQHFGDGTRLSIL.

The chain is built from TRBV25-1 and TRBJ2-7, with D possibly being TRBD2 (5 bases). Germline-derived CDR1 and CDR2 are MGHDK and SYGVNS. V was pared by 3 bases and J by 7 bases, with 16 bases between. The CDR3 sequence is 14 residues long. CDR3 sequence (DNA): TGTGCCAGCAGTGATCCCGGGGTACGGAGGGAGCAGTACTTC. This gives the protein CASSDPGVRREQYF.

The chain is built from TRBV29-1 and TRBJ1-2, with D perhaps TRBD1 (6 bases). Germline V gene lookup returns CDR1 SQVTM and CDR2 ANQGSEA. The germline V and J ends were trimmed by 7 bases and 6 bases, with 15 bases remaining between them. The CDR3 runs 12 residues. This CDR3 is CSAGGGVDGYTF. The CDR3 DNA is TGCAGCGCGGGTGGGGGCGTTGATGGCTACACCTTC.

This clone was counted between two and nine times. This sequence joins TRBV7-9 and TRBJ2-1; TRBD2 matches at 14 bases. Germline CDR1 is SEHNR and CDR2 is FQNEAQ (reference sequence). This CDR3 has 16 residues. Trimming took 5 bases from V and 7 from J; bases not matched to a gene: 7. This CDR3 is CASSPPGLAGANEQFF. CDR3 bases: TGTGCCAGCAGCCCCCCGGGACTAGCGGGGGCTAATGAGCAGTTCTTC.

The rearrangement joins TRBV30 to TRBJ1-5; D not resolved. CDR1 is GTSNPN and CDR2 is SVGIG in the germline V gene (reference sequence). V shed 0 bases and J shed 5 bases, with 8 bases lying between them. There are 13 residues in the CDR3. CDR3 amino acids: CAWSVKADQPQHF. CDR3 DNA sequence: TGTGCCTGGAGTGTAAAAGCCGATCAGCCCCAGCATTTT.

The chain combines TRBV7-9 with TRBJ2-5; 8 bases agree with TRBD1. The CDR3 spans 16 residues. J gave up 5 bases and V 1 base, and 9 bases lay outside the gene matches. Germline V lookup: CDR1 SEHNR, CDR2 FQNEAQ (reference sequence). The CDR3 nucleotides read TGTGCCAGCAGCTTAGGGAGAACAGGGGGAGAGGAGACCCAGTACTTC. This encodes CASSLGRTGGEETQYF.

The genes are TRBV18 and TRBJ1-2; D uncertain. The CDR3 spans 14 residues. Trimming shortened V by 3 bases and J by 3 bases, and 11 bases separated the two germline ends. Germline-derived CDR1 and CDR2 are KGHSH and LQKENI. The CDR3 coding sequence is TGTGCCAGCTCACCCCTAGCTGATGACTATGGCTACACCTTC. Residues: CASSPLADDYGYTF.

The chain has TRBV7-2 and TRBJ2-1; 15 bases line up with TRBD2. This CDR3 comprises 15 residues. Germline V lookup: CDR1 SGHTA, CDR2 FQGNSA. The V gene end was trimmed by 4 bases and the J gene end by 11 bases; junction bases not matched to a gene: 6. The chain's CDR3 is CASSSRTSGGEKQFF. Here the CDR3 DNA reads TGTGCCAGCAGCTCTAGGACTAGCGGGGGGGAAAAGCAGTTCTTC.

The chain combines TRBV2 with TRBJ2-1, with 7 bases matching TRBD2. Per germline, CDR1 SNHLY and CDR2 FYNNEI. The CDR3 has 15 residues. V shed 10 bases and J 8 bases; nucleotides not matched to a gene: 17. CDR3 sequence: CAISTGTTPGYEQFF. In nucleotides, the CDR3 is TGTGCCATCTCGACCGGGACTACCCCCGGCTATGAGCAGTTCTTC.

The chain combines TRBV13 with TRBJ1-2; D gene unclear. Trimming took 3 bases from V and 1 from J, leaving 12 bases between them. The germline gives CDR1 PRHDT, CDR2 FYEKMQ (reference sequence). CDR3 length equals 15 residues. This CDR3 reads CASSFRDGGNYGYTF. Written as DNA, the CDR3 is TGTGCCAGCAGCTTCCGGGATGGCGGTAACTATGGCTACACCTTC.

The chain carries TRBV24-1 and TRBJ2-7; D perhaps matches TRBD1 (6 bases). Trimming removed 4 bases from V and 3 bases from J, with 9 bases in between. Germline V gives CDR1 KGHDR, CDR2 SFDVKD. The CDR3 is made up of 13 amino acids. The chain's CDR3 is CATSDRTDYEQYF. CDR3 sequence (DNA): TGTGCCACCAGTGACAGGACAGACTACGAGCAGTACTTC.

The chain employs TRBV11-3 and TRBJ1-1; 7 bases line up with TRBD1. This CDR3 has 14 residues. V gave up 4 bases and J gave up 6 bases; unmatched junction bases: 8. The germline CDR1 and CDR2 sequences are SGHNT and YENEEA. DNA for the CDR3: TGTGCCAGCAGCTCCCGAGGGGGCGAGGCTGAAGCTTTCTTT. Its translation is CASSSRGGEAEAFF. Looking up the rest from reference TRBV11-3 and TRBJ1-1 gives the full variable domain: EAGVVQSPRYKIIEKKQPVAFWCNPISGHNTLYWYLQNLGQGPELLIRYENEEAVDDSQLPKDRFSAERLKGVDSTLKIQPAELGDSAVYLCASSSRGGEAEAFFGQGTRLTVV.

The CDR3 loop is CASSDRRFQETQYF. Here the CDR3 DNA reads TGCGCCAGCAGTGATCGGAGATTTCAGGAGACCCAGTACTTC. The chain joins TRBV10-1 to TRBJ2-5; D not certain. V lost 3 bases and J 5 bases, leaving 13 bases between the germline ends. Germline CDR1 and CDR2: WNHNN and SYGVQD (reference sequence). This CDR3 is 14 amino acids long.